These 28 T cell receptor beta chains originate from one sample sequenced in a study of blood T cell repertoires in COVID-19. The assay was immunoSEQ multiplex PCR, and TCRdb's table has in-frame clones only and misses some. The sample contains some 400,000 clones, around 87% of which appear only once. Material: peripheral blood. Every receptor here comes from a woman aged 55-70 years with COVID-19, enrolled during active disease.

The chain is built from TRBV28 and TRBJ1-1; perhaps TRBD1 as D (6 bases). Germline CDR1 and CDR2: MDHEN and SYDVKM. The CDR3 sequence is 16 residues long. The ends were cut back, 3 bases at V and 4 bases at J, with 18 bases in the middle. Here the CDR3 reads CASSFSDRGIGTEAFF. CDR3 DNA sequence: TGTGCCAGCAGTTTCTCGGACAGAGGGATAGGCACTGAAGCTTTCTTT.

V gene TRBV6-5 combines with J gene TRBJ1-6; no clear D gene. This CDR3 is 15 amino acids long. V was trimmed by 6 bases and J by 10 bases, leaving 19 bases between them. Per germline, CDR1 MNHEY and CDR2 SVGAGI. This CDR3 is CASSLTGPPLSPLHF. The CDR3 coding sequence is TGTGCCAGCAGCTTGACGGGTCCCCCCCTCTCACCCCTCCACTTT.

The genes are TRBV24-1 and TRBJ2-1; D call uncertain. Looked up from germline, CDR1 is KGHDR and CDR2 is SFDVKD. Deletions cut 9 bases from V and 4 bases from J, with 15 bases between. This CDR3 contains 14 residues. The CDR3 nucleotides read TGTGCCACCCAACCGTCTAATCCTTACAATGAGCAGTTCTTC. It codes for CATQPSNPYNEQFF.

As to this clone: Relative to the germline gene, one junction end is altered; a read error may explain this. V and J are TRBV20-1 and TRBJ2-3, with 9 bases aligning to TRBD1. This CDR3 has 17 residues. The germline V gene encodes CDR1 DFQATT and CDR2 SNEGSKA (reference sequence). Written as DNA, the CDR3 is TGCAGTGCTAGTCCCCGACAGGGGGGGGGAGGCACGGATACGCAGTATTTT. Its protein product is CSASPRQGGGGTDTQYF.

This chain uses TRBV10-1 with TRBJ2-3, with D perhaps matching TRBD1 (5 bases). CDR1 and CDR2 from the germline V gene are WNHNN and SYGVQD (reference sequence). Trimming pared 3 bases from V and 9 bases from J, leaving 10 bases between. The CDR3 is 12 residues long. Here the CDR3 reads CASSEGVFTQYF. DNA for the CDR3: TGCGCCAGCAGTGAAGGGGTTTTCACGCAGTATTTT.

CDR3 protein: CASSLQRGEQFF. The CDR3 region has the DNA TGTGCCAGCAGCTTACAACGAGGAGAGCAGTTCTTC. The genes are TRBV7-9 and TRBJ2-1; no clear D gene. Germline V gene sequence: CDR1 SEHNR, CDR2 FQNEAQ (reference sequence). Between the trimmed V and J ends, which lost 2 bases and 10 bases, there was a span of 9 bases. The CDR3 is 12 amino acids.

This clone is a singleton in its sample. The V gene is TRBV7-2, the J gene TRBJ1-5, with D possibly being TRBD1 (6 bases). The CDR3 has 15 amino acids. Germline loops: CDR1 SGHTA, CDR2 FQGNSA. The germline V and J ends were trimmed by 3 bases and 4 bases, with 13 bases remaining between them. The CDR3 spells CASSFLQGPNQPQHF. As DNA, the CDR3 is TGTGCCAGCAGCTTCCTACAGGGACCAAATCAGCCCCAGCATTTT.

The gene calls are TRBV6-2 or TRBV6-3 and TRBJ2-3; TRBD1 might be the D (6 bases). The germline V and J ends were trimmed by 0 bases and 0 bases, with 13 bases remaining between them. Germline values: CDR1 MNHEY, CDR2 SVGEGT. The CDR3 consists of 17 residues. The CDR3 sequence: CASSYSFMGASTDTQYF. The DNA for the CDR3 is TGTGCCAGCAGTTACTCGTTTATGGGGGCTAGCACAGATACGCAGTATTTT.

J is TRBJ1-4 and V is TRBV5-6; 8 bases are a match to TRBD1. The CDR3 covers 14 residues. Germline V CDR1 and CDR2: SGHDT, YYEEEE. With V trimmed by 0 bases and J by 8 bases, 3 bases remained unmatched. The CDR3, as DNA: TGTGCCAGCAGCTTGGGACAGGGGATGGAAAAACTGTTTTTT. Translated: CASSLGQGMEKLFF.

As regards this clone: Its ends do not fully match the called genes, so a read error is possible. The genes are TRBV5-1 and TRBJ2-2, with a weak D call TRBD2 (6 bases). Germline V CDR1 and CDR2: SGHRS, YFSETQ. CDR3 length: 15 amino acids. The CDR3, as DNA: TGCGCCAGCAGATTGGGTGCTAGCGATACCGGGGAGCTGTTTTTT. Translation gives CASRLGASDTGELFF. Looking up the rest from reference TRBV5-1 and TRBJ2-2 gives the full variable domain: KAGVTQTPRYLIKTRGQQVTLSCSPISGHRSVSWYQQTPGQGLQFLFEYFSETQRNKGNFPGRFSGRQFSNSRSEMNVSTLELGDSALYLCASRLGASDTGELFFGEGSRLTVL.

The chain links TRBV2 to TRBJ1-5; TRBD1 agrees at 10 bases. The germline V gene encodes CDR1 SNHLY and CDR2 FYNNEI. The V gene end was trimmed by 5 bases and the J gene end by 7 bases; junction bases not matched to a gene: 5. This CDR3 is built from 14 residues. CDR3 nucleotide sequence: TGTGCCAGCAGTTCGACAGGGGGCAGACAGCCCCAGCATTTT. Encoded protein: CASSSTGGRQPQHF.

This clone has a count of ten or more. The chain joins TRBV6-5 to TRBJ1-2; 7 nucleotides line up with TRBD1. J gave up 0 bases and V 10 bases, and 8 bases lay outside the gene matches. CDR1 and CDR2 (germline): MNHEY, SVGAGI. This CDR3 is built from 14 residues. CDR3 nucleotides: TGTGCCACCATACGACAGGGAGCTAACTATGGCTACACCTTC. Residues: CATIRQGANYGYTF.

This clone was recorded once. This chain connects TRBV9 to TRBJ1-1, with a weak D call TRBD1 (6 bases). Trimming took off 4 bases at V and 8 bases at J, with 18 bases between the two ends. This CDR3 region has 14 residues. Germline CDR1 is SGDLS and CDR2 is YYNGEE. CDR3 sequence (DNA): TGTGCCAGCAGCCCCATAGGGGGTCCCCAAGAAGCTTTCTTT. Encoded protein: CASSPIGGPQEAFF. Supplemented by reference TRBV9 and TRBJ1-1, the full variable domain reads DSGVTQTPKHLITATGQRVTLRCSPRSGDLSVYWYQQSLDQGLQFLIQYYNGEERAKGNILERFSAQQFPDLHSELNLSSLELGDSALYFCASSPIGGPQEAFFGQGTRLTVV.

The V call is TRBV4-2, the J call TRBJ2-7; 8 bases fit TRBD1. Unmatched junction bases numbered 9, after V lost 0 bases and J lost 2 bases. The CDR3 has 17 amino acids. Germline-derived CDR1 and CDR2 are LGHNA and YNFKEQ. CDR3 loop: CASSQDLSGQGTYEQYF. Here the CDR3 DNA reads TGTGCCAGCAGCCAAGATCTATCCGGACAGGGAACCTACGAGCAGTACTTC.

V and J are TRBV23-1 and TRBJ1-1; possible D gene TRBD1, 5 bases. TRBV23-1 is an ORF for which the function is uncertain. The CDR3 is 14 residues long. The V end lost 0 bases, the J end lost 2 bases, and 7 bases lay between the germline ends. The CDR3 nucleotides read TGCGCCAGCAGTCAATCCAGGGAAAACACTGAAGCTTTCTTT. It encodes CASSQSRENTEAFF.

This chain uses TRBV12-3 or TRBV12-4 with TRBJ2-7, with D tentatively TRBD1 (5 bases). The germline V and J ends were trimmed by 4 bases and 4 bases, with 11 bases remaining between them. This CDR3 is 13 amino acids long. This CDR3 reads CASSSQQEYEQYF. The CDR3 DNA follows: TGTGCCAGCAGTTCTCAACAGGAGTACGAGCAGTACTTC.

This clone was seen ten or more times. The rearrangement joins TRBV7-9 to TRBJ2-3; D unresolved. From germline, CDR1 is SEHNR and CDR2 FQNEAQ (reference sequence). The CDR3 length is 15 residues. V lost 5 bases to trimming and J lost 2 bases, with 14 bases between them. In nucleotides, the CDR3 is TGTGCCAGCAGCGTAAGCAGGCAGACCACAGATACGCAGTATTTT. Translation gives CASSVSRQTTDTQYF.

The chain is built from TRBV4-2 and TRBJ2-1, with TRBD2 matching 12 bases. CDR3 length: 17 residues. Germline loops: CDR1 LGHNA, CDR2 YNFKEQ. The J segment lost 7 bases and the V segment lost 1 base, leaving 8 bases of the junction unmatched. CDR3 loop: CASSQGQTGLAGNEQFF. CDR3 DNA sequence: TGTGCCAGCAGCCAAGGACAAACGGGACTAGCGGGTAATGAGCAGTTCTTC.

Many counts were recorded for this clone. This CDR3 is CATTQTGSNTIYF. The CDR3 coding sequence is TGTGCCACCACGCAAACAGGGTCCAACACCATATATTTT. V is TRBV24-1 and J is TRBJ1-3; D is perhaps TRBD1 (6 bases). Trimming took 8 bases from V and 7 from J, leaving 14 bases between them. In germline, CDR1 is KGHDR, CDR2 SFDVKD. This CDR3 comprises 13 residues.

This chain connects TRBV7-2 to TRBJ2-3; tentative D call: TRBD1 (5 bases). Germline V CDR1 and CDR2: SGHTA, FQGNSA. The CDR3 length is 15 residues. V shed 7 bases and J shed 1 base, with 15 bases lying between them. The CDR3 here is CASTPGPGRTDTQYF. CDR3 sequence (DNA): TGTGCCAGCACCCCTGGCCCAGGGCGCACAGATACGCAGTATTTT.

The chain employs TRBV9 and TRBJ1-1; D is possibly TRBD1 (6 bases). The CDR3 has 14 amino acids. V was pared by 4 bases and J by 6 bases, with 16 bases between. In germline, CDR1 is SGDLS, CDR2 YYNGEE. The CDR3 DNA follows: TGTGCCAGCAGCTGGGACACCCTGAGCCCTGAAGCTTTCTTT. Amino acid sequence: CASSWDTLSPEAFF.

This chain joins TRBV10-3 and TRBJ2-2, with a tentative D call TRBD1 (7 bases). Trimming removed 6 bases at V and 0 bases at J, with 11 bases between. The CDR3 totals 15 residues. The V gene's germline CDR1 is ENHRY and CDR2 SYGVKD. The CDR3 spells CAISAGQTNTGELFF. Written as DNA, the CDR3 is TGTGCCATCAGCGCGGGACAGACGAACACCGGGGAGCTGTTTTTT.

This clone was seen a few times. The chain uses TRBV27 and TRBJ2-7; unclear D gene. Germline lookup yields CDR1 MNHEY and CDR2 SMNVEV (reference sequence). The CDR3 is 10 amino acids. The germline V and J ends were trimmed by 4 bases and 6 bases, with 4 bases remaining between them. The CDR3 spells CASSWPEQYF. The CDR3 DNA reads TGTGCCAGCAGTTGGCCCGAGCAGTACTTC.

This chain connects TRBV9 to TRBJ1-1; D gene ambiguous. V dropped 4 bases and J dropped 2 bases, with 12 bases sitting between them. The germline V gene encodes CDR1 SGDLS and CDR2 YYNGEE. This CDR3 spans 14 amino acids. CDR3 loop: CASSPQDHNTEAFF. The CDR3 bases are TGTGCCAGCAGCCCCCAGGATCACAACACTGAAGCTTTCTTT.

The V gene is TRBV5-6, the J gene TRBJ1-4, with 7 bases aligning to TRBD1. Germline V lookup: CDR1 SGHDT, CDR2 YYEEEE. Trimming cost V 0 bases and J 2 bases; bases outside gene matches: 4. The CDR3 runs 16 residues. In nucleotides, the CDR3 is TGTGCCAGCAGCTTGGGACAGGGCGTGACTAATGAAAAACTGTTTTTT. Its protein is CASSLGQGVTNEKLFF. Together with reference TRBV5-6 and TRBJ1-4, the CDR3 gives the full variable domain: DAGVTQSPTHLIKTRGQQVTLRCSPKSGHDTVSWYQQALGQGPQFIFQYYEEEERQRGNFPDRFSGHQFPNYSSELNVNALLLGDSALYLCASSLGQGVTNEKLFFGSGTQLSVL.

The V call is TRBV5-1, the J call TRBJ1-1; D ambiguous. Germline CDR1 reads SGHRS; CDR2 reads YFSETQ. CDR3 size: 15 residues. Trimming shortened V by 0 bases and J by 0 bases, and 9 bases separated the two germline ends. CDR3 sequence reads: CASSLAPGLNTEAFF. The CDR3 DNA follows: TGCGCCAGCAGCTTGGCCCCAGGCTTGAACACTGAAGCTTTCTTT.

This chain connects TRBV18 to TRBJ1-2; 9 nucleotides align to TRBD1. The V and J ends lost 3 bases and 8 bases, in that order; junction bases with no gene match: 7. CDR3 length: 14 residues. Germline lookup yields CDR1 KGHSH and CDR2 LQKENI. The DNA for the CDR3 is TGTGCCAGCTCACCTACAGGGGGCGCGGACGGCTACACCTTC. This sequence encodes CASSPTGGADGYTF.

The rearrangement joins TRBV12-3 or TRBV12-4 to TRBJ2-7; D not certain. V was clipped by 2 bases and J by 5 bases, with 10 bases between them. The CDR3 runs to 13 residues. CDR3: CASSLWPLDEQYF. CDR3 coding DNA: TGTGCCAGCAGTTTATGGCCGTTGGACGAGCAGTACTTC.